A selection of T cell receptor beta chains follows, all from one sample in a study of identical twins. Via MiXCR, TCRdb re-called the 5' RACE reads, giving one row per CDR3 protein. The sample lists under 900,000 distinct CDR3 sequences; around 12% were seen once. The data also belong to a second study, concerning yellow fever vaccine responses in identical twins.

Sequenced sample: PBMCs. Receptor source: a woman in her late teens or twenties in good health. Both conserved end residues are part of each CDR3. Each record gives: clone size, J gene, V gene, CDR3 length, D gene, CDR3 DNA, CDR3 protein. D genes are given only for firm matches. Where a row states a size, it is once, few, many or the class of an expanded clone; other rows omit it.

clone size: NA; J gene: TRBJ2-3; V gene: TRBV20-1; CDR3 length: 13; D gene: TRBD2; CDR3 DNA: TGCAGTGCTAAACTAGCGGGGGCAGATACGCAGTATTTT; CDR3 protein: CSAKLAGADTQYF
clone size: NA; J gene: TRBJ2-5; V gene: TRBV20-1; CDR3 length: 14; D gene: NA; CDR3 DNA: TGCAGTGCTTCCACAGTGAACGGTGGGGAGACCCAGTACTTC; CDR3 protein: CSASTVNGGETQYF
clone size: few; J gene: TRBJ1-4; V gene: TRBV6-1; CDR3 length: 14; D gene: TRBD1; CDR3 DNA: TGTGCCAGCAACATCAGGGGGGGCAGAGAAAAACTGTTTTTT; CDR3 protein: CASNIRGGREKLFF
clone size: NA; J gene: TRBJ2-2; V gene: TRBV11-3; CDR3 length: 16; D gene: NA; CDR3 DNA: TGTGCCAGCAGCCCCCAGGGGAGTACGGGCACCGGGGAGCTGTTTTTT; CDR3 protein: CASSPQGSTGTGELFF
clone size: many; J gene: TRBJ2-3; V gene: TRBV12-3/TRBV12-4; CDR3 length: 13; D gene: NA; CDR3 DNA: TGTGCCAGCAGTCCCCTGGCCATAGATACGCAGTATTTT; CDR3 protein: CASSPLAIDTQYF
clone size: NA; J gene: TRBJ2-1; V gene: TRBV10-1; CDR3 length: 16; D gene: NA; CDR3 DNA: TGCGCCAGCAGCAAGAGACCAGTTACCTCCTACAATGAGCAGTTCTTC; CDR3 protein: CASSKRPVTSYNEQFF
clone size: NA; J gene: TRBJ2-4; V gene: TRBV5-5; CDR3 length: 15; D gene: TRBD1; CDR3 DNA: TGTGCCAGCAGCGGATGGACAGGAGCCAAAAACATTCAGTACTTC; CDR3 protein: CASSGWTGAKNIQYF
clone size: NA; J gene: TRBJ2-5; V gene: TRBV28; CDR3 length: 15; D gene: TRBD1; CDR3 DNA: TGTGCCAGCAGTTCCGGGACAGGGGACCAAGAGACCCAGTACTTC; CDR3 protein: CASSSGTGDQETQYF
clone size: NA; J gene: TRBJ2-7; V gene: TRBV28; CDR3 length: 12; D gene: NA; CDR3 DNA: TGTGCCAGCAGTTTATCTAGGGTACAGCAGTACTTC; CDR3 protein: CASSLSRVQQYF
clone size: NA; J gene: TRBJ1-6; V gene: TRBV14; CDR3 length: 13; D gene: NA; CDR3 DNA: TGTGCCAGCAGCCAAGTAGTTCGTTCACCCCTCCACTTT; CDR3 protein: CASSQVVRSPLHF
clone size: many; J gene: TRBJ2-1; V gene: TRBV5-1; CDR3 length: 15; D gene: NA; CDR3 DNA: TGCGCCAGCAGCTTCCCCGAGGACCCGGACCATGAGCAGTTCTTC; CDR3 protein: CASSFPEDPDHEQFF
clone size: NA; J gene: TRBJ2-1; V gene: TRBV12-3/TRBV12-4; CDR3 length: 15; D gene: TRBD2; CDR3 DNA: TGTGCCAGCAGTCCACCGCGGGGCGGGAGGCTTGAGCAGTTCTTC; CDR3 protein: CASSPPRGGRLEQFF
clone size: NA; J gene: TRBJ2-2; V gene: TRBV28; CDR3 length: 17; D gene: NA; CDR3 DNA: TGTGCCAGCAGTTTATCCCGCGACAAGGATTGGACCGGGGAGCTGTTTTTT; CDR3 protein: CASSLSRDKDWTGELFF
clone size: few; J gene: TRBJ2-3; V gene: TRBV5-1; CDR3 length: 16; D gene: TRBD2; CDR3 DNA: TGCGCCAGCAGCTTTAGGACGGGGGGACTCACAGATACGCAGTATTTT; CDR3 protein: CASSFRTGGLTDTQYF
clone size: NA; J gene: TRBJ2-7; V gene: TRBV5-1; CDR3 length: 15; D gene: TRBD2; CDR3 DNA: TGCGCCAGCAGCTTGGCCGGGAGGGAGCGTTACGAGCAGTACTTC; CDR3 protein: CASSLAGRERYEQYF
clone size: few; J gene: TRBJ2-3; V gene: TRBV29-1; CDR3 length: 14; D gene: TRBD2; CDR3 DNA: TGCAGCGGCCGACTAGCGGGAATACCAGATACGCAGTATTTT; CDR3 protein: CSGRLAGIPDTQYF
clone size: few; J gene: TRBJ2-1; V gene: TRBV12-3/TRBV12-4; CDR3 length: 17; D gene: NA; CDR3 DNA: TGTGCCAGCTTGCCCTCTTCAACAGGGCTAGGCTACAATGAGCAGTTCTTC; CDR3 protein: CASLPSSTGLGYNEQFF
clone size: NA; J gene: TRBJ2-5; V gene: TRBV5-1; CDR3 length: 15; D gene: NA; CDR3 DNA: TGCACCAGCAGCTGGAGGTCGGGACTCCAAGAGACCCAGTACTTC; CDR3 protein: CTSSWRSGLQETQYF
clone size: NA; J gene: TRBJ1-6; V gene: TRBV28; CDR3 length: 15; D gene: TRBD1; CDR3 DNA: TGTGCCAGCAGTGCCGGACAGGGGTTAAATTCACCCCTCCACTTT; CDR3 protein: CASSAGQGLNSPLHF
clone size: few; J gene: TRBJ2-7; V gene: TRBV3-1; CDR3 length: 14; D gene: NA; CDR3 DNA: TGTGCCAGCAGCCAAGCAGGGGTCTCCTACGAGCAGTACTTC; CDR3 protein: CASSQAGVSYEQYF
clone size: few; J gene: TRBJ2-3; V gene: TRBV14; CDR3 length: 12; D gene: NA; CDR3 DNA: TGTGCCAGCAGCCAGACCACATCTACGCAGTATTTT; CDR3 protein: CASSQTTSTQYF
clone size: NA; J gene: TRBJ2-3; V gene: TRBV20-1; CDR3 length: 15; D gene: NA; CDR3 DNA: TGCAGTGCGCGTCCCCGGGAGTTTATAGCAGATACGCAGTATTTT; CDR3 protein: CSARPREFIADTQYF